This TCR beta chain was observed in a study of blood T cell repertoires in COVID-19. Overall study: The United States, Italy and Spain were the sources of the acute and convalescent COVID-19 samples. PBMCs, B-cell-depleted T cells, or T cells provided the cDNA or gDNA that made up the material.

In the original workflow: Amplification of reference gene primers provided the estimated nucleated cell counts. The assay was immunoSEQ multiplex PCR, and TCRdb's table has in-frame clones only and misses some. That table is the source of V, J and clone size, and D and trimming were worked out from the DNA. The sample lists about 61,000 clones, 60% to 80% occurring once. CDR1 and CDR2 (germline): MGHRA, YSYEKL. The CDR3 length is 15 residues. V lost 0 bases to trimming and J lost 4 bases; unmatched junction nucleotides: 4. The rearrangement links TRBV4-1 to TRBJ1-2; 8 bases agree with TRBD1. The TCR originated in a man older than 75 with active or convalescent COVID-19. The sample taken for sequencing was peripheral blood. The CDR3 region is CASSQDDGQGYGYTF. CDR3 bases: TGCGCCAGCAGCCAAGATGATGGACAGGGCTATGGCTACACCTTC.